Listed below are T cell receptor beta chains from one sample, sequenced in a study of OX40 agonist ivuxolimab in advanced cancers. Libraries were prepared by immunoSEQ multiplex PCR; TCRdb keeps only in-frame clonotypes and omits some of them. The table includes about 68,000 clones, 90% to 95% detected once. Sample: CD4+ or CD8+ T cells sorted from blood, taken in a trial of the OX40 agonist ivuxolimab. These receptors all come from an adult with an advanced solid tumor such as melanoma, head and neck, liver or kidney cancer. Each CDR3 is given with its conserved first and last residue. D genes are given only for firm matches. For some rows the clone size is stated as once, few or many, or as a class when expanded; others skip it.

D	size	V	J	CDR3	DNA
-	-	TRBV9	TRBJ2-2	CASSVGQGHGELFF	TGTGCCAGCAGCGTAGGTCAGGGGCACGGGGAGCTGTTTTTT
-	-	TRBV28	TRBJ1-5	CASSPGGGYQPQHF	TGTGCCAGCAGTCCCGGAGGGGGATATCAGCCCCAGCATTTT
-	once	TRBV7-2	TRBJ2-3	CASSPRSDTQYF	TGTGCCAGCAGCCCACGGTCAGATACGCAGTATTTT
-	-	TRBV5-1	TRBJ2-6	CASRDSWSSSSGANVLTF	TGCGCCAGCAGGGACTCGTGGTCTTCCAGCTCTGGGGCCAACGTCCTGACTTTC
TRBD1	once	TRBV15	TRBJ2-7	CATTSPGGSYEQYF	TGTGCCACCACCAGCCCAGGGGGCTCCTACGAGCAGTACTTC
-	-	TRBV10-3	TRBJ1-2	CAISDRDGSNYGYTF	TGTGCCATCAGTGACAGGGACGGCTCTAACTATGGCTACACCTTC
-	-	TRBV5-1	TRBJ1-3	CASSLAGSYSGNTIYF	TGCGCCAGCAGCTTGGCCGGGTCTTACTCTGGAAACACCATATATTTT
TRBD2	-	TRBV9	TRBJ2-7	CASSVAGGYLGGDEQYF	TGTGCCAGCAGCGTAGCAGGAGGGTACTTGGGGGGGGACGAGCAGTACTTC
TRBD2	-	TRBV7-2	TRBJ2-3	CASSLHPSGLAGGIDTQYF	TGTGCCAGCAGCTTACATCCCTCGGGACTAGCGGGAGGAATAGATACGCAGTATTTT
-	-	TRBV9	TRBJ2-3	CASSGASYTQYF	TGTGCCAGCAGCGGCGCTAGCTATACGCAGTATTTT
TRBD1	-	TRBV5-6	TRBJ1-5	CASRWDRASNQPQHF	TGTGCCAGCAGATGGGACAGGGCCTCCAATCAGCCCCAGCATTTT
-	-	TRBV5-1	TRBJ2-7	CASRYTSGQTYEQYF	TGCGCCAGCAGGTATACCTCCGGACAGACCTACGAGCAGTACTTC
-	-	TRBV19	TRBJ2-5	CASSIVASKSETQYF	TGTGCCAGTAGTATAGTCGCTAGCAAATCAGAGACCCAGTACTTC
-	-	TRBV27	TRBJ1-1	CASSIGARNTEAFF	TGTGCCAGCAGTATCGGGGCGAGGAACACTGAAGCTTTCTTT
-	-	TRBV9	TRBJ2-7	CASSVAPGVSYEQYF	TGTGCCAGCAGCGTAGCTCCGGGAGTTAGTTACGAGCAGTACTTC
TRBD1	-	TRBV2	TRBJ1-5	CASSETGRIQPQHF	TGTGCCAGCAGTGAGACAGGGAGGATCCAGCCCCAGCATTTT
-	few	TRBV27	TRBJ2-7	CASSHDWISYEQYF	TGTGCCAGCAGTCATGACTGGATTTCCTACGAGCAGTACTTC
TRBD2	-	TRBV25-1	TRBJ2-3	CASSKLAGIADTQYF	TGTGCCAGCAGTAAACTAGCGGGAATTGCAGATACGCAGTATTTT
-	-	TRBV6-5	TRBJ1-4	CASRNLGEQGEKLFF	TGTGCCAGCAGGAACTTGGGGGAACAGGGTGAAAAACTGTTTTTT
TRBD2	-	TRBV5-4	TRBJ2-4	CASSLWGLAGGNIQYF	TGTGCCAGCAGCTTGTGGGGCCTAGCGGGAGGAAACATTCAGTACTTC
-	-	TRBV13	TRBJ2-7	CASSTFDAGISYEQYF	TGTGCCAGCAGCACCTTTGATGCAGGGATCTCCTACGAGCAGTACTTC
TRBD2	-	TRBV2	TRBJ2-5	CASNAGVETQYF	TGTGCCAGCAACGCGGGAGTAGAGACCCAGTACTTC
-	once	TRBV4-1	TRBJ2-7	CASSQPGTSSYEQYF	TGCGCCAGCAGCCAACCCGGGACGTCTTCCTACGAGCAGTACTTC
-	-	TRBV9	TRBJ2-3	CASSVDSQTDTQYF	TGTGCCAGCAGCGTCGACAGCCAGACAGATACGCAGTATTTT
TRBD2	once	TRBV10-1	TRBJ2-1	CASGTSGGHEQFF	TGCGCCAGCGGGACTAGCGGGGGACATGAGCAGTTCTTC
-	-	TRBV7-8	TRBJ1-4	CASSSQGNEKLFF	TGTGCCAGCAGCTCACAGGGAAATGAAAAACTGTTTTTT
-	-	TRBV6-5	TRBJ2-4	CASRRAGLAKNIQYF	TGTGCCAGCAGGAGGGCAGGGCTAGCCAAAAACATTCAGTACTTC
TRBD1	-	TRBV6-5	TRBJ2-1	CASTRGRGNEQFF	TGTGCCAGCACCAGGGGGCGTGGGAATGAGCAGTTCTTC
-	few	TRBV27	TRBJ1-1	CASSLTVGTEAFF	TGTGCCAGCAGTTTGACAGTTGGCACTGAAGCTTTCTTT
-	-	TRBV23-1	TRBJ1-2	CASSQNARALEPDYGYTF	TGCGCCAGCAGTCAAAATGCCCGGGCCTTAGAGCCAGACTATGGCTACACCTTC
-	-	TRBV6-5	TRBJ1-2	CASSSSGQLYGYTF	TGTGCCAGCAGTTCCTCTGGACAGCTCTATGGCTACACCTTC
TRBD2	-	TRBV5-1	TRBJ2-7	CASSLAGLVTLEQYF	TGCGCCAGCAGCTTGGCGGGACTAGTCACCCTCGAGCAGTACTTC
-	-	TRBV6-5	TRBJ1-3	CASSYLGGNTIYF	TGTGCCAGCAGTTACCTTGGGGGGAACACCATATATTTT
TRBD2	-	TRBV27	TRBJ2-1	CASSSPGTSGSRNEQFF	TGTGCCAGCAGTTCCCCCGGGACTAGCGGGAGTCGGAATGAGCAGTTCTTC
-	-	TRBV7-8	TRBJ2-3	CASSLDRGGGTDTQYF	TGTGCCAGCAGCTTAGACCGGGGCGGGGGCACAGATACGCAGTATTTT
-	once	TRBV10-3	TRBJ2-3	CAISGGVGTDTQYF	TGTGCCATCAGTGGGGGGGTCGGCACAGATACGCAGTATTTT
-	-	TRBV7-3	TRBJ2-1	CASSLRPGLLNEQFF	TGTGCCAGCAGCTTAAGACCGGGACTTCTCAATGAGCAGTTCTTC
TRBD2	-	TRBV11-2	TRBJ2-7	CASSAQRTGGTYEQYF	TGTGCCAGCAGCGCTCAGAGGACGGGGGGGACCTACGAGCAGTACTTC
TRBD1	-	TRBV7-6	TRBJ2-7	CASSLEQGSSYEQYF	TGTGCCAGCAGCTTAGAACAGGGGAGCTCCTACGAGCAGTACTTC
TRBD2	few	TRBV5-6	TRBJ2-1	CASSPGLARLNEQFF	TGTGCCAGCAGCCCGGGACTAGCGCGATTGAATGAGCAGTTCTTC
TRBD2	-	TRBV2	TRBJ2-1	CASFALAGFNEQFF	TGTGCCAGCTTCGCCCTAGCGGGTTTCAATGAGCAGTTCTTC
-	-	TRBV6-1	TRBJ2-7	CAGWEQYF	TGTGCCGGGTGGGAGCAGTACTTC
-	-	TRBV6-1	TRBJ2-1	CASSEIVLVGANEQFF	TGTGCCAGCAGTGAAATCGTCCTAGTGGGGGCGAATGAGCAGTTCTTC
-	-	TRBV13	TRBJ1-2	CASISAGRWGGQSGGYTF	TGTGCCAGCATTTCCGCGGGGCGGTGGGGTGGGCAATCAGGAGGCTACACCTTC
-	-	TRBV30	TRBJ2-7	CAWMGDYEQYF	TGTGCCTGGATGGGGGACTACGAGCAGTACTTC
TRBD2	-	TRBV11-3	TRBJ2-1	CASSLPGLAYNEQFF	TGTGCCAGCAGCCTACCGGGACTAGCGTACAATGAGCAGTTCTTC
TRBD2	-	TRBV15	TRBJ2-7	CATSREAGLSYEQYF	TGTGCCACCAGCAGAGAAGCGGGACTCAGCTACGAGCAGTACTTC
-	-	TRBV19	TRBJ1-2	CASSIAQNYGYTF	TGTGCCAGTAGTATAGCACAGAACTATGGCTACACCTTC
-	-	TRBV19	TRBJ2-6	CASSAREGLLSGANVLTF	TGTGCCAGTAGTGCCCGAGAGGGACTCCTCTCTGGGGCCAACGTCCTGACTTTC
-	-	TRBV29-1	TRBJ1-1	CSVSRGGHTEAFF	TGCAGCGTTAGTAGGGGGGGTCACACTGAAGCTTTCTTT